This TCR beta chain derives from a study of graft-versus-host responses after intestinal transplantation. This clone appeared a few times. Its antigen remains unknown. The CDR3 has 15 residues. CDR1 MNHNS and CDR2 SASEGT come from the germline V gene. Trimming cost V 7 bases and J 2 bases; bases outside gene matches: 11. Overall study findings and caveats: GvH clones turned up in recipient marrow; some had shown up first in ileum or blood.

The protocol was immunoSEQ multiplex PCR, while the TCRdb copy is restricted to in-frame clones and leaves out a portion. Found here are more than 95,000 clones, around nine tenths of them singletons; the top ten hold approximately 0.18%. The sample was unstimulated CD4+ T cells sorted from spleen or lymph node cells, taken before intestinal transplant. The chain combines TRBV6-1 with TRBJ2-7, with 7 nucleotides matching TRBD1. The sequence derives from a human donor who received an intestinal transplant. The CDR3 protein is CASTELDRDTYEQYF. As DNA, the CDR3 is TGTGCCAGCACGGAACTTGACAGGGACACCTACGAGCAGTACTTC.